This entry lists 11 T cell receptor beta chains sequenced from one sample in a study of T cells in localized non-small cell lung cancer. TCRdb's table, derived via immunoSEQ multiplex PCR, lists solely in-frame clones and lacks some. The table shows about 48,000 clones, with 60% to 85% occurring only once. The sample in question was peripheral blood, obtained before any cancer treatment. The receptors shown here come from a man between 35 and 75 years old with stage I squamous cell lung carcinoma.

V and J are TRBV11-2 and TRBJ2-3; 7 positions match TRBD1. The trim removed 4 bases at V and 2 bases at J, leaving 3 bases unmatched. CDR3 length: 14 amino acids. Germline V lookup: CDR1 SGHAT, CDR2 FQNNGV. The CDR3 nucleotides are TGTGCCAGCAGCTCAGACAGGGTCACAGATACGCAGTATTTT. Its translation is CASSSDRVTDTQYF.

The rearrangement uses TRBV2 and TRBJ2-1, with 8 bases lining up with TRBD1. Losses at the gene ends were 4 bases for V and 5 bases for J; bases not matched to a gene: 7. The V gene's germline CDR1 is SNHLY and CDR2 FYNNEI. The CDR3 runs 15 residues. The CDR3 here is CASSAGQGQHNEQFF. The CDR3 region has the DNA TGTGCCAGCAGTGCAGGACAGGGTCAACACAATGAGCAGTTCTTC.

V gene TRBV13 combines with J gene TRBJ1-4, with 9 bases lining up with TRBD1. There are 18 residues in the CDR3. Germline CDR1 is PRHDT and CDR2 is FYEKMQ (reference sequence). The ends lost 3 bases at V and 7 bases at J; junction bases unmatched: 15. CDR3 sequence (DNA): TGTGCCAGCAGCTTGCGGTCCGGGGGGACAGGGAAGAGTGAAAAACTGTTTTTT. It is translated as CASSLRSGGTGKSEKLFF.

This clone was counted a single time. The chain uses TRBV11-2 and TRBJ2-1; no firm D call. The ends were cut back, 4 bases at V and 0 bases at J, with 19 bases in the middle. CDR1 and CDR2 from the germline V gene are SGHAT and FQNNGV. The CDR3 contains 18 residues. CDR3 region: CASSSVAQSLASYNEQFF. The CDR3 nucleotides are TGTGCCAGCAGCTCAGTGGCCCAAAGCCTCGCCTCCTACAATGAGCAGTTCTTC.

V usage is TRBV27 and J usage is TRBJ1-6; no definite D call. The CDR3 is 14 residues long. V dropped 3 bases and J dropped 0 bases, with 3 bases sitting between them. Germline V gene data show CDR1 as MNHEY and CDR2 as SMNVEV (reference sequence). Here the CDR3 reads CASSFGSYNSPLHF. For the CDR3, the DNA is TGTGCCAGCAGTTTCGGCTCCTATAATTCACCCCTCCACTTT.

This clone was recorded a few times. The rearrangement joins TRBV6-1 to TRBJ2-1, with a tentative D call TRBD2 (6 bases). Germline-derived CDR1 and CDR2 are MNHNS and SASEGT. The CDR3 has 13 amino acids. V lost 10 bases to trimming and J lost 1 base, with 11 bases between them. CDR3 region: CATQRASYNEQFF. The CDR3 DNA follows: TGTGCCACCCAGCGGGCTTCCTACAATGAGCAGTTCTTC.

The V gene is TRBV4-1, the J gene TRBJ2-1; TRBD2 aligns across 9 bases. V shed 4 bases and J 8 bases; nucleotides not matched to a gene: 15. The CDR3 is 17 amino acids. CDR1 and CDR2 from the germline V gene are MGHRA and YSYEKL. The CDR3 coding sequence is TGCGCCAGCAGCCCAACAGACCTGGGAAGCGGGGGGTATGAGCAGTTCTTC. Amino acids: CASSPTDLGSGGYEQFF.

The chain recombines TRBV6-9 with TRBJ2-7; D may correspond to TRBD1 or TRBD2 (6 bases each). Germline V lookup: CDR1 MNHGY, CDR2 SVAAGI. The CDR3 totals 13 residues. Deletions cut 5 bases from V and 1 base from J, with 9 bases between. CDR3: CASSGGPSYEQYF. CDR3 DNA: TGTGCCAGCAGTGGGGGGCCATCCTACGAGCAGTACTTC.

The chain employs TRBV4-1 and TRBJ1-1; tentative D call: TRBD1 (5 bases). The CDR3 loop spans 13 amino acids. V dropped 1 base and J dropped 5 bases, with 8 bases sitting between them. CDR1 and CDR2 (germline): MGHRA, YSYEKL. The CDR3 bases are TGCGCCAGCAGCCAAGTGGGGGGGACTGAAGCTTTCTTT. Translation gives CASSQVGGTEAFF.

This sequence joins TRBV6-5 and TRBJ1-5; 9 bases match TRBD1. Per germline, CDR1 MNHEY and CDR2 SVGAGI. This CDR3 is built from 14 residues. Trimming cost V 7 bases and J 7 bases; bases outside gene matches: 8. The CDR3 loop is CASTTGTGRQPQHF. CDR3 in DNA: TGTGCCAGCACTACAGGGACAGGGAGGCAGCCCCAGCATTTT.

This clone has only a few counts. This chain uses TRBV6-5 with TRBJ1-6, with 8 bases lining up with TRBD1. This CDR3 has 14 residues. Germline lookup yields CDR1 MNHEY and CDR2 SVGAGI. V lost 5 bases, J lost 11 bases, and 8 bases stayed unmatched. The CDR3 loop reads CASSEGTGLTPLHF. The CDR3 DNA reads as TGTGCCAGCAGTGAAGGGACAGGACTAACACCCCTCCACTTT.